This TCR beta chain derives from a study of T cells in Graves' hyperthyroidism and ophthalmopathy. The definition of stable Graves' hyperthyroidism was no ophthalmopathy progression within 18 months. The germline CDR1 and CDR2 sequences are SGHAT and FQNNGV. Trimming stripped 4 bases from V and 12 bases from J, with 10 bases between. The CDR3 has 11 residues. TCR beta CDR3 region amplification was performed from RNA transcripts. HTBI primers were the set used in a first-round RT-PCR of the TCR CDR3. TCRdb fed the multiplex PCR reads into MiXCR, producing one record per CDR3 protein. The sample includes about 340,000 distinct CDR3 sequences, 18% of them seen just once. This clonotype was recorded at least ten times.

The sample taken for sequencing was blood. The rearrangement links TRBV11-2 to TRBJ2-1; unclear D gene. The sequence derives from a woman aged 50 to 65 with Graves' hyperthyroidism. The CDR3 loop reads CASSSTSGQFF. The CDR3 region has the DNA TGTGCCAGCAGCTCCACTTCGGGGCAGTTCTTC.